What follows are 5 T cell receptor beta chains derived from one specimen sequenced in a study of T-cell reconstitution after alpha-beta-depleted transplantation in children. Unique molecular identifiers were incorporated when the TCRbeta library was constructed. TCRdb independently ran MiXCR on the PCR reads; one entry per CDR3 protein. Here the sample spans roughly 200,000 distinct CDR3 sequences, approximately 10% being singletons. The material sequenced was PBMCs, taken before TCRalphabeta/CD19-depleted stem cell transplant. These receptor sequences come from a child less than two years old with acute myeloid leukemia, due to receive a stem cell transplant.

This clonotype was counted at least ten times. The chain employs TRBV20-1 and TRBJ1-1; a possible D gene is TRBD1 (6 bases). Germline assignment: CDR1 DFQATT and CDR2 SNEGSKA (reference sequence). Trimming shortened V by 1 base and J by 5 bases, and 23 bases separated the two germline ends. CDR3 length equals 17 residues. In nucleotides, the CDR3 is TGCAGTGCTAGAGGACTCGACAGGCCCCAGGGGAGGACTGAAGCTTTCTTT. Translated: CSARGLDRPQGRTEAFF.

The rearrangement uses TRBV20-1 and TRBJ2-2, with a possible D match to TRBD1 (5 bases). This CDR3 contains 13 residues. Germline V gives CDR1 DFQATT, CDR2 SNEGSKA (reference sequence). V lost 6 bases and J lost 4, with 12 bases in between. The CDR3 reads CSATDTSTGELFF. CDR3 DNA: TGCAGTGCCACGGACACTTCCACCGGGGAGCTGTTTTTT.

The CDR3 sequence is CASSPQGGSGFF. DNA of the CDR3: TGTGCCAGCAGTCCCCAAGGGGGCTCGGGTTTCTTT. The V gene is TRBV28, the J gene TRBJ1-1, with TRBD1 matching 7 bases. Trimming removed 5 bases from V and 13 bases from J; junction bases left unmatched: 10. The CDR3 sequence is 12 residues long. CDR1 and CDR2 from the germline V gene are MDHEN and SYDVKM.

Concerning this clonotype itself: A much larger clone differs by one base, so this may be a read error. V and J are TRBV3-1 and TRBJ2-2; maybe TRBD2 (5 bases). The CDR3 length is 15 residues. Per the germline V gene, CDR1 is LGHDT and CDR2 is YNNKEL (reference sequence). The CDR3 DNA reads TGTGCCTGCAGCCGGTCACTAGTAGGCGCCGGGGAGCTGTTTTTT. Encoded protein: CACSRSLVGAGELFF.

Notes on this clonotype: This may stem from a read error, because a much larger clone lies one nucleotide away. V gene TRBV11-2 combines with J gene TRBJ2-3; D is unresolved. Germline lookup yields CDR1 SGHAT and CDR2 FQNNGV. This CDR3 has 13 residues. The V end lost 0 bases, the J end lost 4 bases, and 5 bases lay between the germline ends. CDR3 amino acids: CASSLDLADTQYF. The CDR3 DNA sequence: TGTGCCAGCAGCTTAGATCTTGCAGATACGCAGTATTTT. Filled out from reference TRBV11-2 and TRBJ2-3, the complete variable domain reads EAGVAQSPRYKIIEKRQSVAFWCNPISGHATLYWYQQILGQGPKLLIQFQNNGVVDDSQLPKDRFSAERLKGVDSTLKIQPAKLEDSAVYLCASSLDLADTQYFGPGTRLTVL.